These T cell receptor beta chains were read from a single sample in a study of shared clonotypes between healthy human individuals. Assay used: immunoSEQ multiplex PCR; TCRdb lists only in-frame clones, some missing. The sample comprises some 2,100,000 clones, 93% of which are singletons, and 1.5% to 2% rests with the top ten. Sequencing used naive CD8+ T cells from PBMCs. The receptors come from a man aged 18-30 years in good health. Some clones in this sample may be carry-over from other donors' samples. CDR3s include the opening cysteine and the closing phenylalanine or tryptophan. Where a row states a size, it is once, few, many or the class of an expanded clone; other rows omit it.

>TRBJ2-6|-|TRBV19
CASYWNRESSGANVLTF
>TRBJ2-7|-|TRBV4-3
CASSQESAGEAHEQYF
>TRBJ2-1|-|TRBV10-2
CASKQGPNEQFF
>TRBJ2-1|-|TRBV27
CASSLLRPGPYNEQFF
>TRBJ2-4|-|TRBV7-2
CASSLVPGRDPKNIQYF
>TRBJ2-1|-|TRBV6-1
CASSEVLHDEQFF
>TRBJ2-5|-|TRBV6-6
CASRRLAGGGEETQYF
>TRBJ1-1|-|TRBV4-3
CASTNGGGPLAEAFF
>TRBJ2-3|once|TRBV7-9
CASREGRPDTQYF
>TRBJ1-2|-|TRBV7-9
CATRQVGGLLLDYGYTF
>TRBJ2-1|-|TRBV7-9
CASSLVQGPLYNEQFF
>TRBJ1-1|-|TRBV27
CASSFRSWQALDGLTNTEAFF
>TRBJ1-5|-|TRBV5-6
CASSQGPGGYSNQPQHF
>TRBJ2-3|-|TRBV28
CASVGGPDTQYF
>TRBJ1-1|-|TRBV28
CASSKHRGPETEAFF
>TRBJ1-2|-|TRBV30
CAWSSTPGPAGDGYTF
>TRBJ1-2|-|TRBV29-1
CSVLTSLGYTF
>TRBJ2-3|-|TRBV27
CASSLGYGLAYDTQYF
>TRBJ2-7|-|TRBV5-6
CASSFSRNSYEQYF
>TRBJ2-1|-|TRBV7-3
CASSPIGGNDNEQFF
>TRBJ2-7|-|TRBV7-6
CASSGTPEGYEQYF
>TRBJ2-1|-|TRBV6-5
CASSYSRAHNEQFF
>TRBJ1-1|once|TRBV6-6
CASSAPGNTEAFF
>TRBJ2-3|-|TRBV30
CAWSVGQALSTDTQYF
>TRBJ1-2|-|TRBV7-9
CASSAERYYGYTF
>TRBJ1-1|-|TRBV5-6
CASSLVTGGTEAFF
>TRBJ1-2|-|TRBV5-6
CASSLEGAGYTF
>TRBJ2-1|-|TRBV19
CASSILAGVSNEQFF
>TRBJ2-7|-|TRBV28
CASSFEVSDGTGGHEQYF
>TRBJ1-1|-|TRBV27
CASSLPYGQGANTEAFF
>TRBJ2-5|-|TRBV9
CASSLQPEGGPETQYF
>TRBJ1-3|-|TRBV19
CASYHFSGNTIYF
>TRBJ2-1|-|TRBV5-1
CASSRARLAGYNEQFF
>TRBJ1-6|-|TRBV5-1
CASSLPIGESSYNSPLHF
>TRBJ1-1|-|TRBV27
CASSFRGWNTEAFF
>TRBJ2-1|once|TRBV28
CASSFQGYNEQFF
>TRBJ1-4|-|TRBV5-1
CASSPDRENEKLFF
>TRBJ1-2|-|TRBV29-1
CSVGGVGGYTF
>TRBJ1-1|-|TRBV7-6
CASSGARGISEAFF
>TRBJ2-5|-|TRBV12-5
CASGPSDSQETQYF
>TRBJ2-5|once|TRBV7-9
CASSQPLAEQETQYF
>TRBJ2-5|-|TRBV5-1
CASSLVAREKQETQYF
>TRBJ2-5|-|TRBV7-9
CASSPGGTLGGETQYF
>TRBJ1-1|-|TRBV5-1
CASSLDILDTEAFF
>TRBJ2-5|-|TRBV18
CASSPRGALETQYF
>TRBJ1-5|few|TRBV4-1
CASSQDTRGANQPQHF
>TRBJ2-1|-|TRBV9
CASSVGRSEQFF
>TRBJ2-1|-|TRBV2
CASSALADLYNEQFF
>TRBJ2-5|-|TRBV7-2
CASSYQETQYF
>TRBJ1-5|-|TRBV5-8
CASSLGSIVMGRQPQHF
>TRBJ1-3|-|TRBV19
CASSPLMGGGNTIYF
>TRBJ1-2|-|TRBV9
CASSSFWGDGYTF
>TRBJ2-1|-|TRBV11-2
CASSLGPGNEQFF
>TRBJ2-7|once|TRBV5-6
CASSLGTLSEQYF